This T cell receptor (beta chain) was obtained from a study of T cell responses to AZD1222 COVID-19 vaccine. Study-level results: Unmutated variant regions are reportedly the target of nearly half of TCRs that are spike-specific. Baseline serostatus was positive in only five to seven AZD1222 recipients.

V was clipped by 2 bases and J by 0 bases; unmatched bases: 7. The CDR3 has 17 amino acids. CDR1 and CDR2 (germline): MGHRA, YSYEKL. Sequenced by immunoSEQ multiplex PCR; TCRdb stores in-frame clones only, minus some. The sample consists of over 150,000 clones, around nine tenths of them appearing once. Worth noting for this clone: Its target is unknown.

The sequencing here drew on peripheral blood, taken 28 days after the second AZD1222 dose. The TCR comes from an adult who received the AZD1222 COVID-19 vaccine. V is TRBV4-1 and J is TRBJ1-1, with TRBD1 matching over 9 bases. CDR3 residues: CASSQTQGAGMNTEAFF. The CDR3 coding sequence is TGCGCCAGCAGCCAAACACAGGGGGCTGGGATGAACACTGAAGCTTTCTTT.